The 19 T cell receptor beta chains listed next were all sequenced from one sample in a study of blood T cells in healthy people across ages. Combining a sample-barcoded 5' primer with a J-beta primer mix, a second PCR ran for roughly 6 to 12 cycles. TCRdb re-called the 5' RACE reads through MiXCR, storing one row per CDR3 protein. Of 800,000 to 1,300,000 distinct CDR3 sequences listed, around 27% are singletons. Separately, the same data were catalogued under a study of T cells of mothers and their children.

The sequenced material came from blood. The receptors come from a girl under 10 years old in good health.

The chain combines TRBV21-1 with TRBJ2-7. TRBV21-1 is marked as a pseudogene. The CDR3 is made up of 17 amino acids. CDR3 sequence (DNA): TGTGCCAGCAGCAAACCCCAACGCAACAACCCCTTCTACGAGCAGTACTTC. This gives the protein CASSKPQRNNPFYEQYF.

This clonotype was seen a handful of times. The chain joins TRBV6-6 to TRBJ2-5; D tentatively fits TRBD1 or TRBD2 (5 bases each). The J call may not be correct, given that the DNA end is closer to TRBJ2-7. This CDR3 has 12 amino acids. CDR1 and CDR2 (germline): MNHNY, SVGAGI (reference sequence). The CDR3 bases are TGTGCCAGCAGCCACGGGGCCCTCGAGCAGTACTTC. Translating gives CASSHGALEQYF.

This clonotype has a handful of counts. This CDR3 is CASSSRGGGPYQETQYF. The CDR3 nucleotides are TGTGCCAGCAGCTCCCGGGGTGGGGGGCCTTACCAAGAGACCCAGTACTTC. J is TRBJ2-5 and V is TRBV9; D is perhaps TRBD1 or TRBD2 (6 bases each). Looked up from germline, CDR1 is SGDLS and CDR2 is YYNGEE. The CDR3 contains 17 residues. V was clipped by 4 bases and J by 0 bases, with 19 bases between them. The full variable domain, its missing parts supplied by reference TRBV9 and TRBJ2-5, is DSGVTQTPKHLITATGQRVTLRCSPRSGDLSVYWYQQSLDQGLQFLIQYYNGEERAKGNILERFSAQQFPDLHSELNLSSLELGDSALYFCASSSRGGGPYQETQYFGPGTRLLVL.

This chain uses TRBV13 with TRBJ2-5; 8 bases are shared with TRBD1. The germline V gene has CDR1 PRHDT and CDR2 FYEKMQ (reference sequence). The junction had 4 bases not matched to a gene; V was cut back by 5 bases and J by 5 bases. The CDR3 is 13 amino acids. DNA of the CDR3: TGTGCCAGCAGCGACAGGGGTGTGGAGACCCAGTACTTC. Protein sequence: CASSDRGVETQYF.

This chain joins TRBV12-5 and TRBJ1-2; D is perhaps TRBD1 (5 bases). Trimming pared 0 bases from V and 6 bases from J, leaving 17 bases between. The CDR3 consists of 16 residues. The V gene's germline CDR1 is LGHNT and CDR2 FRNRAP. The DNA of the CDR3 is TGTGCTAGTGGTTTGGTACTGGGGCAGGCTTCCGATGGCTACACCTTC. Residues: CASGLVLGQASDGYTF.

This clonotype was recorded a few times. V is TRBV28 and J is TRBJ2-5; D is uncertain. Trimming pared 5 bases from V and 5 bases from J, leaving 15 bases between. Germline CDR1 reads MDHEN; CDR2 reads SYDVKM. CDR3 size: 14 residues. The CDR3 is CASSLLLVAETQYF. DNA for the CDR3: TGTGCCAGCAGTCTCCTATTGGTTGCGGAGACCCAGTACTTC.

This clonotype was seen a handful of times. The chain links TRBV12-3 or TRBV12-4 to TRBJ2-1; no clear D. Trimming took 8 bases from V and 9 from J, leaving 20 bases between them. This CDR3 comprises 14 residues. CDR3 nucleotides: TGTGCCAGCTCGGGTCCTCTGATTCTCTCTGAGCAGTTCTTC. Translated, it gives CASSGPLILSEQFF.

This clonotype appeared a few times. The J gene is TRBJ2-1, the V gene TRBV20-1; TRBD2 aligns across 9 bases. Trimming cost V 5 bases and J 4 bases; bases outside gene matches: 6. The CDR3 totals 14 residues. The V gene's germline CDR1 is DFQATT and CDR2 SNEGSKA (reference sequence). DNA for the CDR3: TGCAGTGCTGGGCGGACTAGCGCATACAATGAGCAGTTCTTC. Translated: CSAGRTSAYNEQFF.

This clonotype was detected a few times. The J gene is TRBJ2-1, the V gene TRBV12-3 or TRBV12-4; D is possibly TRBD1 (6 bases). The last part of the DNA fits TRBJ2-7 better; the J call may be wrong. CDR3 length: 12 residues. Here the CDR3 reads CASSIGTSEQYF. Written as DNA, the CDR3 is TGTGCCAGCAGTATTGGGACATCCGAGCAGTACTTC.

The table lists this clonotype with a few counts. This chain uses TRBV9 with TRBJ2-5, with 11 bases aligning to TRBD2. This CDR3 is 17 amino acids long. With V trimmed by 2 bases and J by 4 bases, 10 bases remained unmatched. Germline-derived CDR1 and CDR2 are SGDLS and YYNGEE. In DNA, the CDR3 is TGTGCCAGCAGCGTTGGCACTAGCGGGAGCAACAGAGAGACCCAGTACTTC. The encoded protein is CASSVGTSGSNRETQYF.

CDR3 in DNA: TGCAGTGCTAGTTTGGGAGTTCGAGAGACCCAGTACTTC. It translates to CSASLGVRETQYF. The chain couples TRBV20-1 to TRBJ2-5; tentatively, D is TRBD2 (5 bases). Germline V lookup: CDR1 DFQATT, CDR2 SNEGSKA (reference sequence). The CDR3 extends over 13 amino acids. V was shortened by 3 bases and J by 4 bases, with 12 bases between the two germline ends.

The chain is built from TRBV3-1 and TRBJ2-1; 12 bases align to TRBD2. The V gene's germline CDR1 is LGHDT and CDR2 YNNKEL (reference sequence). V was clipped by 4 bases and J by 5 bases; unmatched bases: 3. The CDR3 loop spans 15 amino acids. This chain's CDR3 is CASSPSGRAHNEQFF. CDR3 sequence (DNA): TGTGCCAGCAGCCCTAGCGGGAGGGCCCACAATGAGCAGTTCTTC.

The chain employs TRBV7-9 and TRBJ2-2; D gene ambiguous. V was clipped by 2 bases and J by 7 bases, with 5 bases between them. CDR3 length equals 12 residues. CDR1 SEHNR and CDR2 FQNEAQ come from the germline V gene (reference sequence). The DNA of the CDR3 is TGTGCCAGCAGCTTAATGTTCGGGGAGCTGTTTTTT. Protein product: CASSLMFGELFF.

The rearrangement links TRBV20-1 to TRBJ2-1, with D hard to call. V was clipped by 6 bases and J by 0 bases, with 15 bases between them. The germline CDR1 and CDR2 sequences are DFQATT and SNEGSKA (reference sequence). CDR3 length: 15 amino acids. CDR3 loop: CSAKSPAASYNEQFF. The CDR3 nucleotides read TGCAGTGCAAAGTCCCCGGCGGCCTCCTACAATGAGCAGTTCTTC.

There are a few counts of this clonotype. The rearrangement links TRBV7-2 to TRBJ1-1, with D tentatively TRBD1 (5 bases). V lost 7 bases to trimming and J lost 10 bases, with 16 bases between them. The CDR3 loop spans 12 amino acids. Germline-derived CDR1 and CDR2 are SGHTA and FQGNSA. The CDR3 DNA follows: TGTGCCAGCACCGACCGCTCGGGGGTAGCTTTCTTT. Amino acids: CASTDRSGVAFF.

There are a few counts of this clonotype. V usage is TRBV12-3 or TRBV12-4 and J usage is TRBJ1-2, with a tentative D call TRBD1 (5 bases). V lost 4 bases and J lost 0, with 15 bases in between. This CDR3 is 16 amino acids long. In DNA form, the CDR3 reads TGTGCCAGCAGTTCCTCCACAGTGGGGGCTAACTATGGCTACACCTTC. Its protein product is CASSSSTVGANYGYTF.

This clonotype was observed a handful of times. The gene calls are TRBV4-2 and TRBJ2-1; 9 bases align to TRBD1. Germline assignment: CDR1 LGHNA and CDR2 YNFKEQ. The J segment lost 8 bases and the V segment lost 1 base, leaving 12 bases of the junction unmatched. CDR3 size: 17 residues. The CDR3 coding sequence is TGTGCCAGCAGCCAAGCGGCGGTGGGACAGGGTAGGGATGAGCAGTTCTTC. As protein: CASSQAAVGQGRDEQFF.

This clonotype appeared a few times. V is TRBV5-1 and J is TRBJ2-2; 7 positions agree with TRBD2. The junction had 4 bases not matched to a gene; V was cut back by 2 bases and J by 3 bases. CDR3 length equals 15 residues. Germline loops: CDR1 SGHRS, CDR2 YFSETQ. The chain's CDR3 is CASSLGLGDTGELFF. Written as DNA, the CDR3 is TGCGCCAGCAGCTTAGGACTAGGGGACACCGGGGAGCTGTTTTTT.

This clonotype was detected only a few times. The rearrangement joins TRBV29-1 to TRBJ2-5; 8 bases fit TRBD2. J was trimmed by 2 bases and V by 7 bases; bases with no gene match: 6. In germline, CDR1 is SQVTM, CDR2 ANQGSEA. The CDR3 totals 13 residues. The CDR3 protein is CSGAGGLQETQYF. The CDR3 bases are TGCAGCGGGGCGGGGGGTTTACAAGAGACCCAGTACTTC.